This record covers a single T cell receptor (beta chain). Original handling: Nucleated cell counts were estimated from reference gene primer amplification. Here immunoSEQ multiplex PCR was the method, and the copy in TCRdb shows in-frame clones only, minus some. The V and J calls and clone size are taken from that table; D and trimming were inferred from the DNA. The profile shows around 170,000 clones, roughly 88% of them singletons. This specimen belongs to a study of blood T cell repertoires in COVID-19. Across the study: COVID-19 samples collected from the United States, Italy and Spain covered acute and convalescent phases. PBMCs, B-cell-depleted T cells, or T cells were the source of the cDNA or gDNA that made up the material.

Sequencing was carried out using peripheral blood. The clonotype was recovered from a woman in her 30s with acute or convalescent COVID-19.

CDR3 nucleotide sequence: TGTGCCAGCTCACCGGCGGGACTAGCGTTCAATGAGCAGTTCTTC. Translated: CASSPAGLAFNEQFF. This rearrangement joins TRBV18 to TRBJ2-1, with 10 nucleotides matching TRBD2. With V trimmed by 3 bases and J by 6 bases, 5 bases remained unmatched. CDR3 length equals 15 residues. Germline CDR1 is KGHSH and CDR2 is LQKENI.